This entry concerns a single T cell receptor (beta chain). The antigen remains undetermined. This sample is part of a study of T cell responses to AZD1222 COVID-19 vaccine. Study-level results: Only a handful of AZD1222 recipients were seropositive at baseline. Spike-specific TCRs gained breadth and depth after people received two AZD1222 doses. All repertoire sampling was performed exclusively after the peak T cell response. The span of vaccine-associated CD4 TCRs extended across spike, with dominance at 160-218 and 743-854.

Repertoires were generated with immunoSEQ multiplex PCR, while TCRdb's copy carries only in-frame clones and drops some. The sample consists of under 150,000 clones, roughly 85% of them appearing once. The germline gives CDR1 SGDLS, CDR2 YYNGEE. J lost 5 bases, V lost 4 bases, and 8 bases had no gene match. This CDR3 has 14 amino acids. The rearrangement links TRBV9 to TRBJ2-7, with 8 bases aligning to TRBD1. The specimen comprised peripheral blood, sampled on day 0 of MenACWY control vaccination. This receptor was obtained from an adult in good health. The CDR3 protein is CASSPRTGRDEQYF. DNA for the CDR3: TGTGCCAGCAGCCCGCGGACAGGGAGAGACGAGCAGTACTTC.